This T cell receptor (beta chain) was profiled in a study of Graves' ophthalmopathy and Graves' hyperthyroidism. Background on the study: Investigators collected peripheral blood at initial diagnosis, before any treatment was given.

Amplifying from RNA transcripts, the study obtained TCR beta CDR3 regions. Second-round multiplex PCR came after a first-round RT-PCR that employed HTBI primers. Using its own MiXCR run on the multiplex PCR reads, TCRdb lists one record per CDR3 protein. Altogether some 750,000 distinct CDR3 sequences are present, roughly two fifths being singletons, with the ten largest covering about 40%. This clonotype was observed many times. Its antigen is as yet unknown. The study, taken as a whole, reports: A model of 13 signatures distinguished ophthalmopathy from stable hyperthyroidism at approximately 88% sensitivity and 70% to 84% specificity.

All donors with ophthalmopathy were recorded as having moderate-to-severe activity, CAS ≥3, NOSPECS ≥4 and a duration under 3 months. PBMCs were density-gradient isolated from roughly 10 ml fresh blood. The material sequenced was peripheral blood. The receptor comes from an adult man with Graves' ophthalmopathy.

The CDR3 here is CSVEGPELPYGYTF. CDR3 sequence (DNA): TGCAGCGTTGAGGGTCCAGAACTACCCTATGGCTACACCTTC. This chain joins TRBV29-1 and TRBJ1-2; D not certain. V lost 3 bases and J 4 bases, leaving 15 bases between the germline ends. The CDR3 totals 14 residues. The V gene's germline CDR1 is SQVTM and CDR2 ANQGSEA.